A single T cell receptor beta chain is shown here with its context. Its target is unknown. The data stem from a study of long-term antiretroviral therapy in people with HIV. The immunoSEQ assay was v3.0, run at survey level. The study targeted about 35,000-50,000 T-cell genomes per sample in sequencing. Some clones are missing from TCRdb's copy, which holds only in-frame ones; the method was immunoSEQ multiplex PCR. In the table there are 25,000 to 35,000 clones, 90% to 95% of which are singletons. Whole-study results and caveats: Across all time points, the repertoire was dominated by clones that expanded before ART.

V was shortened by 7 bases and J by 2 bases, with 20 bases between the two germline ends. This CDR3 contains 16 residues. Germline V gives CDR1 SGHAT, CDR2 FQNNGV. The source of this sequence is a man aged 45-60 years with HIV. This chain links TRBV11-2 with TRBJ1-1, with a tentative D call TRBD1 (6 bases). The sequencing used unsorted PBMCs, collected about 7.2 years after starting antiretroviral therapy. CDR3 DNA sequence: TGTGCCAGCATCTCTTACGGACAGCGAACCAACACTGAAGCTTTCTTT. It is translated as CASISYGQRTNTEAFF.